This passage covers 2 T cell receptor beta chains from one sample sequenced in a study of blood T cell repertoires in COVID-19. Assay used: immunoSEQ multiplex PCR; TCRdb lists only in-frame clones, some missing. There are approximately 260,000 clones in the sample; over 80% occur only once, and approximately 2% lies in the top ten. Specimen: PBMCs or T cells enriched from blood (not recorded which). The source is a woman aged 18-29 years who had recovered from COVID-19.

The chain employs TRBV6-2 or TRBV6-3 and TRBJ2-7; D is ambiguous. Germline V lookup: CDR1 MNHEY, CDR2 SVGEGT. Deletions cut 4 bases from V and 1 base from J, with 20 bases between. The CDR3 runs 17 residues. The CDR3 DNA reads TGTGCCAGCAGTTTTTCATTCGTGAGAGGCCGGTCCTACGAGCAGTACTTC. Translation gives CASSFSFVRGRSYEQYF.

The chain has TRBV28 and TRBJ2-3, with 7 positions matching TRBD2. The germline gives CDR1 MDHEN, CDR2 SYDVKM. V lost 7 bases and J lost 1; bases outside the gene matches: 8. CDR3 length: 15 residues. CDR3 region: CASIGASGRTDTQYF. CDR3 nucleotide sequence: TGTGCCAGCATAGGTGCTAGCGGCCGCACAGATACGCAGTATTTT. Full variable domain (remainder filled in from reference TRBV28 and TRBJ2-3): DVKVTQSSRYLVKRTGEKVFLECVQDMDHENMFWYRQDPGLGLRLIYFSYDVKMKEKGDIPEGYSVSREKKERFSLILESASTNQTSMYLCASIGASGRTDTQYFGPGTRLTVL.